What follows are 18 T cell receptor beta chains derived from one specimen sequenced in a study of neurological immune-mediated disorders. TCRdb redid the calling of the 5' RACE reads with MiXCR, one entry per CDR3 protein. The profile shows tens of thousands of distinct CDR3 sequences, 15% to 20% of them singletons. Sequencing was carried out using PBMCs. The receptors were gathered from a middle-aged woman in good health.

Many counts were recorded for this clonotype. The V and J genes are TRBV5-1 and TRBJ2-7, with no clear D. Deletions cut 4 bases from V and 6 bases from J, with 14 bases between. There are 13 residues in the CDR3. The germline V gene encodes CDR1 SGHRS and CDR2 YFSETQ. The CDR3, as DNA: TGCGCCAGCAGCCCTGGGTTTGATACCGAGCAGTACTTC. It yields the protein CASSPGFDTEQYF.

This clonotype was counted at least ten times. The chain joins TRBV6-6 to TRBJ2-2; the D gene is possibly TRBD2 (6 bases). The CDR3 is made up of 13 amino acids. The ends were cut back, 9 bases at V and 2 bases at J, with 10 bases in the middle. Germline lookup yields CDR1 MNHNY and CDR2 SVGAGI (reference sequence). The CDR3 DNA reads TGTGCCAGTCGGGACTCTAACACCGGGGAGCTGTTTTTT. Amino acid sequence: CASRDSNTGELFF.

The table lists this clonotype with many counts. V gene TRBV4-1 combines with J gene TRBJ1-5; D is possibly TRBD1 (6 bases). Trimming pared 0 bases from V and 4 bases from J, leaving 16 bases between. This CDR3 spans 17 amino acids. CDR1 MGHRA and CDR2 YSYEKL come from the germline V gene. CDR3 residues: CASSQDLVGGRNQPQHF. The CDR3 nucleotides are TGCGCCAGCAGCCAAGATCTCGTAGGGGGGAGAAATCAGCCCCAGCATTTT.

This clonotype was detected ten times or more. The chain combines TRBV5-1 with TRBJ2-5; 7 bases agree with TRBD1. The V gene end was trimmed by 0 bases and the J gene end by 3 bases; junction bases not matched to a gene: 8. The V gene's germline CDR1 is SGHRS and CDR2 YFSETQ. This CDR3 has 16 residues. The DNA for the CDR3 is TGCGCCAGCAGCTTGGAGGGGGCCGGGACCGAAGAGACCCAGTACTTC. Encoded protein: CASSLEGAGTEETQYF.

This clonotype was counted ten times or more. The J gene is TRBJ2-1, the V gene TRBV29-1; 9 nucleotides agree with TRBD1. Germline V lookup: CDR1 SQVTM, CDR2 ANQGSEA. This CDR3 spans 12 amino acids. Germline trimming cut 7 bases from V and 7 bases from J; bases unmatched to any gene: 5. The CDR3 reads CSAGDRENEQFF. The CDR3 bases are TGCAGCGCCGGGGACAGGGAAAATGAGCAGTTCTTC.

Many counts were recorded for this clonotype. This sequence joins TRBV4-3 and TRBJ1-1; TRBD1 aligns across 7 bases. V lost 2 bases, J lost 2 bases, and 5 bases stayed unmatched. CDR1 and CDR2 from the germline V gene are LGHNA and YSLEER. CDR3 length: 15 residues. This CDR3 reads CASSQRTGANTEAFF. CDR3 sequence (DNA): TGCGCCAGCAGCCAACGAACAGGGGCCAACACTGAAGCTTTCTTT.

The table lists this clonotype with many counts. V and J are TRBV5-1 and TRBJ1-1; TRBD1 is a possible D gene (6 bases). Germline CDR1 reads SGHRS; CDR2 reads YFSETQ. The V end was cut by 4 bases, the J end by 2 bases, with 12 bases between. This CDR3 contains 14 residues. CDR3 region: CASSPDSDNTEAFF. The CDR3 nucleotides read TGCGCCAGCAGCCCGGACAGCGATAACACTGAAGCTTTCTTT. The complete variable domain, with remaining parts taken from reference TRBV5-1 and TRBJ1-1, reads KAGVTQTPRYLIKTRGQQVTLSCSPISGHRSVSWYQQTPGQGLQFLFEYFSETQRNKGNFPGRFSGRQFSNSRSEMNVSTLELGDSALYLCASSPDSDNTEAFFGQGTRLTVV.

This clonotype was seen at least ten times. The rearrangement joins TRBV4-1 to TRBJ1-1, with D possibly being TRBD1 (6 bases). V gave up 5 bases and J gave up 3 bases, with 10 bases separating them. Germline V lookup: CDR1 MGHRA, CDR2 YSYEKL. The CDR3 has 13 amino acids. CDR3 sequence reads: CASSNREYTEAFF. In DNA, the CDR3 is TGCGCCAGCAGCAACAGGGAGTACACTGAAGCTTTCTTT.

This clonotype came up many times. This chain connects TRBV18 to TRBJ1-1; D is unresolved. The germline V gene encodes CDR1 KGHSH and CDR2 LQKENI. The CDR3 runs to 13 residues. V dropped 4 bases and J dropped 1 base, with 7 bases sitting between them. CDR3 bases: TGTGCCAGCTCACGCGGCAGGAACACTGAAGCTTTCTTT. It yields the protein CASSRGRNTEAFF.

This clonotype occurred many times. The chain employs TRBV9 and TRBJ1-1; no clear D. V lost 0 bases and J 4 bases, leaving 10 bases between the germline ends. The CDR3 covers 14 residues. Germline values: CDR1 SGDLS, CDR2 YYNGEE. This chain's CDR3 is CASSVAVKATEAFF. The CDR3 DNA sequence: TGTGCCAGCAGCGTAGCTGTGAAGGCCACTGAAGCTTTCTTT.

The chain uses TRBV5-5 and TRBJ1-1; weak D call: TRBD1 (6 bases). Trimming removed 3 bases from V and 0 bases from J, with 9 bases in between. The CDR3 covers 14 residues. Germline V gives CDR1 SGHKS, CDR2 YYEKEE (reference sequence). Here the CDR3 DNA reads TGTGCCAGCAGCTGGGGGGGCCTGAACACTGAAGCTTTCTTT. It specifies CASSWGGLNTEAFF.

This clonotype was detected many times. The chain uses TRBV6-4 and TRBJ2-3, with TRBD2 identical over 9 bases. There are 16 residues in the CDR3. Germline V gene lookup returns CDR1 MRHNA and CDR2 SNTAGT. The J segment lost 5 bases and the V segment lost 3 bases, leaving 9 bases of the junction unmatched. In nucleotides, the CDR3 is TGTGCCAGCAGTGAAGCGGCGGGGGGGCCTATAGATACGCAGTATTTT. Protein sequence: CASSEAAGGPIDTQYF.

This clonotype occurred many times. This chain joins TRBV5-5 and TRBJ2-5; TRBD2 agrees at 8 bases. J gave up 1 base and V 5 bases, and 10 bases lay outside the gene matches. The CDR3 spans 16 residues. The germline V gene encodes CDR1 SGHKS and CDR2 YYEKEE (reference sequence). The CDR3 DNA sequence: TGTGCCAGCAGTCGGGAGGGTGCGGCCCTCCAAGAGACCCAGTACTTC. Amino acid sequence: CASSREGAALQETQYF.

This clonotype showed up many times. This chain uses TRBV10-3 with TRBJ2-2, with 7 bases fitting TRBD1. In germline, CDR1 is ENHRY, CDR2 SYGVKD. CDR3 length: 15 residues. J lost 1 base, V lost 5 bases, and 4 bases had no gene match. CDR3 residues: CAISPGQENTGELFF. Written as DNA, the CDR3 is TGTGCCATCAGTCCCGGACAGGAGAACACCGGGGAGCTGTTTTTT.

The table lists this clonotype with many counts. V usage is TRBV28 and J usage is TRBJ2-7; 7 positions match TRBD1. CDR1 MDHEN and CDR2 SYDVKM come from the germline V gene. With 3 bases clipped from V and 4 bases from J, the junction kept 12 bases outside the gene matches. The CDR3 runs to 16 residues. CDR3 in amino acids: CASSLGRTSTGYEQYV. The CDR3 DNA follows: TGTGCCAGCAGTTTGGGAAGAACCTCGACAGGGTACGAGCAGTACGTC.

This clonotype was counted ten times or more. This rearrangement joins TRBV6-1 to TRBJ2-4, with D maybe TRBD2 (6 bases). V was shortened by 5 bases and J by 1 base, with 15 bases between the two germline ends. CDR1 is MNHNS and CDR2 is SASEGT in the germline V gene. CDR3 length: 16 residues. DNA for the CDR3: TGTGCCAGCAGTCCGAGTGGAGGGGATGCCAAAAACATTCAGTACTTC. Translating it yields CASSPSGGDAKNIQYF.

This clonotype was detected many times. The chain joins TRBV4-1 to TRBJ1-5, with a possible D match to TRBD1 (5 bases). Germline V gene data show CDR1 as MGHRA and CDR2 as YSYEKL. The CDR3 extends over 18 amino acids. Trimming removed 0 bases from V and 0 bases from J, with 15 bases in between. CDR3 coding DNA: TGCGCCAGCAGCCAAGATCCCCCAGGGTTCAATAGCAATCAGCCCCAGCATTTT. Translation gives CASSQDPPGFNSNQPQHF.

This clonotype appeared once. J is TRBJ2-1 and V is TRBV7-3, with D maybe TRBD2 (7 bases). The germline CDR1 and CDR2 sequences are SGHTA and FQGTGA. The CDR3 length is 18 residues. The germline V and J ends were trimmed by 8 bases and 6 bases, with 29 bases remaining between them. The CDR3 coding sequence is TGTGCCAGCTCTTTAGGGGGGCCTAGCGGCGCATTAGGCAATGAGCAGTTCTTC. This sequence encodes CASSLGGPSGALGNEQFF.